Shown below are 26 T cell receptor beta chains from a single sample sequenced in a study of T-cell memory formation after mild COVID-19. One entry per CDR3 protein results from TCRdb running MiXCR on the 5' RACE reads. The sample contains roughly 620,000 distinct CDR3 sequences, roughly 17% of which appear only once. The sequencing sample was made of PBMCs or a T cell subset sorted from them (not recorded which). These receptors were collected from an adult woman who had mild COVID-19 (a few samples of this study predate the infection). Cell type and time point are not known.

This chain connects TRBV18 to TRBJ2-3; 7 bases line up with TRBD1. V lost 3 bases, J lost 4 bases, and 7 bases stayed unmatched. The V gene's germline CDR1 is KGHSH and CDR2 LQKENI. The CDR3 covers 15 residues. The CDR3 region is CASSPATGNADTQYF. DNA of the CDR3: TGTGCCAGCTCACCCGCGACAGGGAACGCAGATACGCAGTATTTT.

The chain uses TRBV7-2 and TRBJ2-1; D unclear. CDR1 is SGHTA, CDR2 FQGNSA, per germline. The CDR3 is 15 amino acids. Trimming stripped 1 base from V and 4 bases from J, with 11 bases between. The DNA for the CDR3 is TGTGCCAGCAGCTTAGACCAAGGCCTGTACAATGAGCAGTTCTTC. It translates to CASSLDQGLYNEQFF.

A word on this clonotype: A much larger clone differs by one base, so this may be a read error. V and J are TRBV7-9 and TRBJ2-3; tentative D call: TRBD2 (6 bases). The CDR3 consists of 17 residues. Germline lookup yields CDR1 SEHNR and CDR2 FQNEAQ (reference sequence). Written as DNA, the CDR3 is TGTGCCAGCAGCTTAATCGGTGGGGCGGGAAGCACATATACGCAGTATTTT. Translating it yields CASSLIGGAGSTYTQYF.

This clonotype has only a few counts. The rearrangement uses TRBV7-9 and TRBJ2-1; TRBD2 matches 8 bases. Germline V gene sequence: CDR1 SEHNR, CDR2 FQNEAQ (reference sequence). This CDR3 contains 15 residues. The junction had 8 bases not matched to a gene; V was cut back by 5 bases and J by 5 bases. This CDR3 reads CASSLAGTRDNEQFF. CDR3 sequence (DNA): TGTGCCAGCAGCCTCGCCGGGACTAGAGACAATGAGCAGTTCTTC.

The chain is built from TRBV24-1 and TRBJ2-2, with 9 bases aligning to TRBD2. The CDR3 is 15 residues long. Germline V CDR1 and CDR2: KGHDR, SFDVKD. After removal of 9 bases from V and 3 bases from J, the junction contained 7 bases not matched to a gene. Written as DNA, the CDR3 is TGTGCCACCGCCGGACTAGCGTTGGACACCGGGGAGCTGTTTTTT. Its translation is CATAGLALDTGELFF.

This clonotype was found many times. The J gene is TRBJ2-3, the V gene TRBV6-4; 11 bases map to TRBD1. The germline CDR1 and CDR2 sequences are MRHNA and SNTAGT. CDR3 length: 19 amino acids. The J segment lost 1 base and the V segment lost 5 bases, leaving 14 bases of the junction unmatched. The chain's CDR3 is CASSLIPSGTGGGTDTQYF. The CDR3 DNA sequence: TGTGCCAGCAGTCTAATCCCCTCCGGGACAGGGGGTGGCACAGATACGCAGTATTTT.

This clonotype was seen ten or more times. The V gene is TRBV7-9, the J gene TRBJ2-5; 8 bases align to TRBD1. Looked up from germline, CDR1 is SEHNR and CDR2 is FQNEAQ (reference sequence). This CDR3 region has 16 residues. With 3 bases clipped from V and 4 bases from J, the junction kept 10 bases outside the gene matches. CDR3 residues: CASSLGDRGHRETQYF. The CDR3 DNA sequence: TGTGCCAGCAGCTTGGGTGACAGGGGCCATCGAGAGACCCAGTACTTC.

This clonotype was detected only a few times. V usage is TRBV7-9 and J usage is TRBJ2-7; 7 nucleotides line up with TRBD1. The CDR3 has 14 amino acids. Germline CDR1 SEHNR, CDR2 FQNEAQ (reference sequence). Trimming cost V 5 bases and J 5 bases; bases outside gene matches: 9. Written as DNA, the CDR3 is TGTGCCAGCAGCCCTTCGACAGGGTTCAACGAGCAGTACTTC. Amino acids: CASSPSTGFNEQYF.

This clonotype showed up just a few times. The rearrangement uses TRBV5-5 and TRBJ1-2; D not certain. This CDR3 spans 12 amino acids. CDR1 SGHKS and CDR2 YYEKEE come from the germline V gene (reference sequence). The V and J ends lost 2 bases and 5 bases respectively, with 7 bases between them. The CDR3 DNA follows: TGTGCCAGCAGCTTTGACGGATATGGCTACACCTTC. It translates to CASSFDGYGYTF.

The V and J genes are TRBV16 and TRBJ1-5; D is unclear. Germline CDR1 is KGHSY and CDR2 is FQNENV. The CDR3 is 12 amino acids. V lost 2 bases, J lost 7 bases, and 6 bases lay in between. The CDR3 is CASSQGYQPQHF. The CDR3 coding sequence is TGTGCCAGCAGCCAAGGGTACCAGCCCCAGCATTTT.

Only a few counts were recorded for this clonotype. The V call is TRBV6-6, the J call TRBJ2-7; D might be TRBD1 (8 bases). CDR1 MNHNY and CDR2 SVGAGI come from the germline V gene (reference sequence). The germline V and J ends were trimmed by 5 bases and 6 bases, with 17 bases remaining between them. CDR3 length: 14 amino acids. The CDR3 protein is CASSQTGGGGEQYF. CDR3 bases: TGTGCCAGCAGTCAAACAGGGGGGGGTGGCGAGCAGTACTTC.

This rearrangement joins TRBV12-3 or TRBV12-4 to TRBJ2-1, with 9 bases fitting TRBD2. There are 14 residues in the CDR3. V shed 8 bases, J shed 6 bases, and the junction held 8 bases outside the gene matches. The CDR3 here is CASAIAGASNEQFF. CDR3 DNA: TGTGCCAGCGCAATAGCGGGGGCCTCCAATGAGCAGTTCTTC.

The chain is built from TRBV12-3 or TRBV12-4 and TRBJ2-1, with 14 nucleotides matching TRBD2. The CDR3 loop spans 15 amino acids. Trimming took 6 bases from V and 8 from J; bases not matched to a gene: 6. The CDR3 spells CASSHGTSGSYEQFF. In DNA, the CDR3 is TGTGCCAGCAGCCATGGGACTAGCGGGAGTTATGAGCAGTTCTTC.

This chain links TRBV12-3 or TRBV12-4 with TRBJ1-5; 8 nucleotides line up with TRBD1. V shed 6 bases, J shed 7 bases, and the junction held 8 bases outside the gene matches. The CDR3 has 14 residues. The CDR3 DNA is TGTGCCAGCAGGGAGACAGGGGCCGGACAGCCCCAGCATTTT. Translating gives CASRETGAGQPQHF.

The chain carries TRBV4-1 and TRBJ1-6, with D perhaps TRBD1 (6 bases). The V gene lost 1 base and the J gene lost 6 bases, with 16 bases spanning the gap. In germline, CDR1 is MGHRA, CDR2 YSYEKL. The CDR3 loop spans 17 amino acids. The CDR3 DNA reads as TGCGCCAGCAGCCAAGTGGGTACAGGGTTCCCTAATTCACCCCTCCACTTT. Translation: CASSQVGTGFPNSPLHF.

This chain links TRBV20-1 with TRBJ2-7; TRBD2 agrees at 8 bases. In germline, CDR1 is DFQATT, CDR2 SNEGSKA (reference sequence). The trim removed 5 bases at V and 6 bases at J, leaving 15 bases unmatched. There are 15 residues in the CDR3. The CDR3 nucleotides are TGCAGTGCTCGGGGACGGGAGGGCCGATGGGGCGAGCAGTACTTC. Protein sequence: CSARGREGRWGEQYF.

This clonotype occurred many times. The V and J genes are TRBV7-6 and TRBJ2-1; possibly TRBD2 for D (5 bases). The CDR3 runs 15 residues. CDR1 and CDR2 from the germline V gene are SGHVS and FNYEAQ. Trimming removed 3 bases from V and 3 bases from J, with 12 bases in between. The CDR3 DNA sequence: TGTGCCAGCAGCTTGAGGGAGACGAACTACAATGAGCAGTTCTTC. Amino acids: CASSLRETNYNEQFF. The entire variable domain, with the rest obtained from reference TRBV7-6 and TRBJ2-1, is as follows: GAGVSQSPRYKVTKRGQDVALRCDPISGHVSLYWYRQALGQGPEFLTYFNYEAQQDKSGLPNDRFSAERPEGSISTLTIQRTEQRDSAMYRCASSLRETNYNEQFFGPGTRLTVL.

V gene TRBV3-1 combines with J gene TRBJ2-3; D gene unclear. The ends were cut back, 4 bases at V and 2 bases at J, with 13 bases in the middle. The CDR3 runs to 15 residues. CDR1 and CDR2 (germline): LGHDT, YNNKEL (reference sequence). The CDR3 DNA sequence: TGTGCCAGCAGCCCCCTATACGAAATCACAGATACGCAGTATTTT. Translated, it gives CASSPLYEITDTQYF.

This clonotype has at least ten counts. The gene calls are TRBV7-3 and TRBJ1-1, with TRBD1 matching over 8 bases. CDR1 is SGHTA and CDR2 is FQGTGA in the germline V gene. The CDR3 length is 15 residues. The J segment lost 4 bases and the V segment lost 5 bases, leaving 9 bases of the junction unmatched. The CDR3 region is CASSLEQGVGTEAFF. The CDR3 region has the DNA TGTGCCAGCAGCCTAGAACAGGGGGTTGGCACTGAAGCTTTCTTT.

This clonotype was seen only once. The V call is TRBV21-1, the J call TRBJ2-5; TRBD1 is the table's D call and was not checked against the DNA. TRBV21-1 counts as a pseudogene. The CDR3 has 15 residues. Here the CDR3 DNA reads TGTGCCAGCATAAAGAGGGACAGGGGCCAAGAGACCCAGTACTTC. Encoded protein: CASIKRDRGQETQYF.

This clonotype has only a few counts. The CDR3, as DNA: TGTGCCAGCAGTGGGGGCGTGGAACAGCCCCAGCATTTT. Its protein product is CASSGGVEQPQHF. The V gene is TRBV6-1, the J gene TRBJ1-5; D is perhaps TRBD1 (5 bases). V lost 4 bases to trimming and J lost 7 bases, with 11 bases between them. The CDR3 is made up of 13 amino acids. Germline V gene sequence: CDR1 MNHNS, CDR2 SASEGT.

This clonotype was observed a single time. The V and J genes are TRBV5-4 and TRBJ2-3, with 14 bases matching TRBD2. The CDR3 consists of 19 residues. The germline V gene has CDR1 SGHNT and CDR2 YYREEE (reference sequence). V dropped 0 bases and J dropped 3; count of bases not matched to a gene: 9. The CDR3 bases are TGTGCCAGCAGCTTGGAGTTTGGACTAGCGGGAGGCGGTACAGATACGCAGTATTTT. Translating it yields CASSLEFGLAGGGTDTQYF.

This clonotype has more than one count but fewer than ten. The chain links TRBV12-3 or TRBV12-4 to TRBJ1-1; D is undetermined. The V end was cut by 5 bases, the J end by 8 bases, with 9 bases between. This CDR3 spans 11 amino acids. The CDR3 here is CASSPGREAFF. For the CDR3, the DNA is TGTGCCAGCAGTCCCGGACGAGAAGCTTTCTTT.

This clonotype was seen more than once but under ten times. The rearrangement links TRBV7-9 to TRBJ1-4, with D uncertain. The V gene's germline CDR1 is SEHNR and CDR2 FQNEAQ (reference sequence). V dropped 2 bases and J dropped 6 bases, with 7 bases sitting between them. The CDR3 consists of 13 residues. The CDR3 sequence is CASSLYTHEKLFF. The CDR3 bases are TGTGCCAGCAGCTTATACACGCATGAAAAACTGTTTTTT.

The chain employs TRBV6-2 or TRBV6-3 and TRBJ1-6; a possible D gene is TRBD1 (5 bases). The CDR3 sequence is 13 residues long. Germline loops: CDR1 MNHEY, CDR2 SVGEGT. The V end lost 2 bases, the J end lost 17 bases, and 16 bases lay between the germline ends. The DNA of the CDR3 is TGTGCCAGCAGTTACGCTACAGGCGTCGTCGTCCACTTT. This encodes CASSYATGVVVHF.

This clonotype was observed a handful of times. The gene calls are TRBV11-2 and TRBJ2-1; 9 positions agree with TRBD2. The germline CDR1 and CDR2 sequences are SGHAT and FQNNGV. The ends lost 1 base at V and 6 bases at J; junction bases unmatched: 1. The CDR3 is made up of 14 amino acids. The CDR3 protein is CASSLGTSANEQFF. The DNA for the CDR3 is TGTGCCAGCAGCTTAGGGACTAGCGCCAATGAGCAGTTCTTC.